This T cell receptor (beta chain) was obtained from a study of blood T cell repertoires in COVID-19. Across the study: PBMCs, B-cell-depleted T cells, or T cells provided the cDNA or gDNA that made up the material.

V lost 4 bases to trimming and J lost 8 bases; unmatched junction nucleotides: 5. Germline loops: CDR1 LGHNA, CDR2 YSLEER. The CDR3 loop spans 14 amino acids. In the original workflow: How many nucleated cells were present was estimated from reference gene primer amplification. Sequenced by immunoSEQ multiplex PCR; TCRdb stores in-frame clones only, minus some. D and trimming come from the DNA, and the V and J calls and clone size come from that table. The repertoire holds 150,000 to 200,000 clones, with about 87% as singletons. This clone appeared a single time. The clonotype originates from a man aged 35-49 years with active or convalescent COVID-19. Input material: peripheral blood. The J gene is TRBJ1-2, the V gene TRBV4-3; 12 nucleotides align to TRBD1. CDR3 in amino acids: CASSPGQGARGYTF. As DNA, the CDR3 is TGCGCCAGCAGCCCGGGACAGGGGGCTCGGGGCTACACCTTC.